The subject of this entry is one TCR beta chain. The target antigen is unknown. This sample stems from a study of cytomegalovirus exposure and HLA in healthy donors. Findings and limits, study-wide: Most CMV-associated TCR beta chains appeared HLA-restricted in a later analysis. No immune exposure information besides CMV serostatus was available.

Primers: 60 Vbeta forward and 13 Jbeta reverse. The method was immunoSEQ multiplex PCR; TCRdb's version includes in-frame clones alone and lacks a portion of them. The sample holds 85,000 to 130,000 clones; more than 60% are singletons and the top ten take 5% to 7.5%. V lost 5 bases, J lost 0 bases, and 11 bases lay in between. Looked up from germline, CDR1 is SGHTA and CDR2 is FQGNSA. The CDR3 is 16 amino acids. J is TRBJ1-6 and V is TRBV7-2; TRBD1 is a possible D gene (5 bases). Sequences were obtained from PBMCs. The sequence came from a woman aged 45-60 years in good health and CMV-seropositive. The CDR3 bases are TGTGCCAGCAGCCTACCCAGGGTCTCCTATAATTCACCCCTCCACTTT. This translates into CASSLPRVSYNSPLHF. Full variable domain (outside the CDR3, taken from reference TRBV7-2 and TRBJ1-6): GAGVSQSPSNKVTEKGKDVELRCDPISGHTALYWYRQSLGQGLEFLIYFQGNSAPDKSGLPSDRFSAERTGGSVSTLTIQRTQQEDSAVYLCASSLPRVSYNSPLHFGNGTRLTVT.